These 6 T cell receptor beta chains came from one sample sequenced in a study of molecular identifiers for immune sequencing clone quantification. TCRdb recomputed calls from the PCR reads with MiXCR, one row per CDR3 protein. The sample lists 600,000 to 650,000 distinct CDR3 sequences; approximately 20% were seen once. The source material was naive CD8+ T cells from blood, with Jurkat cell RNA spiked in. Described subset: FACS-sorted CD8+CD4-CCR7+CD45RA+ naive T cells. All receptors come from a human donor in good health. Some libraries in this study had Jurkat cell RNA spiked in.

This clonotype appeared many times. V and J are TRBV5-4 and TRBJ1-1; D gene uncertain. Germline assignment: CDR1 SGHNT and CDR2 YYREEE (reference sequence). CDR3 length: 19 amino acids. V was clipped by 0 bases and J by 4 bases, with 25 bases between them. The CDR3 bases are TGTGCCAGCAGCTTGGGGCCCCCCCATAGGGTCCTTACTCTCACTGAAGCTTTCTTT. It encodes CASSLGPPHRVLTLTEAFF.

This clonotype was counted ten times or more. J is TRBJ2-7 and V is TRBV5-8; 8 positions match TRBD1. The V segment lost 0 bases and the J segment 3 bases; nucleotides outside the gene matches: 11. The CDR3 spans 17 residues. The germline CDR1 and CDR2 sequences are SGHTS and YDEGEE. Here the CDR3 reads CASSLGSWSGGNYEQYF. CDR3 coding DNA: TGTGCCAGCAGCTTGGGGTCATGGTCAGGGGGCAACTACGAGCAGTACTTC.

The rearrangement links TRBV27 to TRBJ2-3; 12 positions agree with TRBD2. V lost 5 bases, J lost 0 bases, and 3 bases stayed unmatched. The germline V gene has CDR1 MNHEY and CDR2 SMNVEV (reference sequence). The CDR3 length is 16 residues. CDR3 region: CASSAGLAGSTDTQYF. The CDR3 DNA follows: TGTGCCAGCAGTGCAGGACTAGCGGGGAGCACAGATACGCAGTATTTT.

Note on this clonotype: Just one base apart from a much larger clone, this may be a read error. The chain couples TRBV11-1 to TRBJ2-7; D is possibly TRBD2 (6 bases). Per germline, CDR1 SGHAT and CDR2 FQDESV (reference sequence). The V and J ends lost 8 bases and 2 bases respectively, with 16 bases between them. The CDR3 runs to 14 residues. The CDR3 here is CASGNRDSPYEQYF. CDR3 DNA: TGTGCCAGCGGCAACCGGGACTCTCCCTACGAGCAGTACTTC.

This clonotype was found many times. The chain uses TRBV12-3 or TRBV12-4 and TRBJ2-2; 11 bases match TRBD1. This CDR3 contains 17 residues. V lost 6 bases, J lost 0 bases, and 6 bases stayed unmatched. CDR3 sequence reads: CASRSPGQGANTGELFF. The CDR3 DNA is TGTGCCAGCAGATCCCCGGGACAGGGGGCGAACACCGGGGAGCTGTTTTTT.

The chain couples TRBV5-3 to TRBJ1-1; tentative D call: TRBD1 (5 bases). TRBV5-3 is an ORF; its function is uncertain. V gave up 10 bases and J gave up 6 bases, with 19 bases separating them. The CDR3 consists of 13 residues. CDR3 residues: CAGSLWGEAEAFF. The CDR3, as DNA: TGTGCCGGCAGCTTGTGGGGGGAAGCTGAAGCTTTCTTT.